The 17 T cell receptor beta chains presented below share a single source sample, sequenced in a study of blood T cell repertoires in COVID-19. Libraries were prepared by immunoSEQ multiplex PCR; TCRdb keeps only in-frame clonotypes and omits some of them. This table holds a few hundred thousand clones, approximately 82% found once. The sequenced material came from PBMCs or T cells enriched from blood (not recorded which). These receptors originate from a middle-aged man who had been exposed to COVID-19.

The V call is TRBV9, the J call TRBJ2-7, with D tentatively TRBD2 (6 bases). Trimming removed 0 bases from V and 9 bases from J, with 13 bases in between. Germline CDR1 is SGDLS and CDR2 is YYNGEE. The CDR3 loop spans 13 amino acids. Here the CDR3 reads CASSVAGEGGQYF. The CDR3 coding sequence is TGTGCCAGCAGCGTAGCGGGAGAGGGTGGGCAGTACTTC. The full variable domain, its missing parts supplied by reference TRBV9 and TRBJ2-7, is DSGVTQTPKHLITATGQRVTLRCSPRSGDLSVYWYQQSLDQGLQFLIQYYNGEERAKGNILERFSAQQFPDLHSELNLSSLELGDSALYFCASSVAGEGGQYFGPGTRLTVT.

The V and J genes are TRBV27 and TRBJ1-4, with D possibly matching TRBD1 (6 bases). Germline V gene sequence: CDR1 MNHEY, CDR2 SMNVEV (reference sequence). V was clipped by 6 bases and J by 6 bases, with 14 bases between them. This CDR3 contains 14 residues. CDR3 nucleotides: TGTGCCAGCAGCCACGACAGGAGTCATGAAAAACTGTTTTTT. Its translation is CASSHDRSHEKLFF.

The rearrangement joins TRBV18 to TRBJ1-5; tentatively, D is TRBD1 (6 bases). Per germline, CDR1 KGHSH and CDR2 LQKENI. Trimming cost V 2 bases and J 1 base, with 15 bases left between them. The CDR3 totals 17 residues. CDR3 residues: CASSPSSGGASNQPQHF. CDR3 bases: TGTGCCAGCTCACCAAGTAGCGGGGGGGCGAGCAATCAGCCCCAGCATTTT. Supplemented by reference TRBV18 and TRBJ1-5, the full variable domain reads NAGVMQNPRHLVRRRGQEARLRCSPMKGHSHVYWYRQLPEEGLKFMVYLQKENIIDESGMPKERFSAEFPKEGPSILRIQQVVRGDSAAYFCASSPSSGGASNQPQHFGDGTRLSIL.

This clone is a singleton in its sample. V usage is TRBV9 and J usage is TRBJ2-7; 8 bases are a match to TRBD2. Germline values: CDR1 SGDLS, CDR2 YYNGEE. J lost 4 bases, V lost 0 bases, and 3 bases had no gene match. CDR3 size: 14 residues. The CDR3 reads CASSVVSGTYEQYF. The DNA for the CDR3 is TGTGCCAGCAGCGTAGTTAGCGGGACTTACGAGCAGTACTTC. Filled out from reference TRBV9 and TRBJ2-7, the complete variable domain reads DSGVTQTPKHLITATGQRVTLRCSPRSGDLSVYWYQQSLDQGLQFLIQYYNGEERAKGNILERFSAQQFPDLHSELNLSSLELGDSALYFCASSVVSGTYEQYFGPGTRLTVT.

The DNA of the CDR3 is TGTGCCAGCAGTTTACAGGTGGGCACTGAAGCTTTCTTT. Its protein product is CASSLQVGTEAFF. V usage is TRBV12-3 or TRBV12-4 and J usage is TRBJ1-1, with no clear D. The CDR3 is 13 residues long. V was clipped by 2 bases and J by 4 bases, with 8 bases between them.

The CDR3 bases are TGTGCCAGCAGCGAAGCAAGAGCGCTAGCCTACGAGCAGTACTTC. This gives the protein CASSEARALAYEQYF. This chain links TRBV7-6 with TRBJ2-7; no definite D call. With 5 bases removed from V and 2 bases from J, the gap between germline ends came to 16 bases. Germline assignment: CDR1 SGHVS and CDR2 FNYEAQ. The CDR3 length is 15 residues. Full variable domain (outside the CDR3, taken from reference TRBV7-6 and TRBJ2-7): GAGVSQSPRYKVTKRGQDVALRCDPISGHVSLYWYRQALGQGPEFLTYFNYEAQQDKSGLPNDRFSAERPEGSISTLTIQRTEQRDSAMYRCASSEARALAYEQYFGPGTRLTVT.

The chain recombines TRBV6-5 with TRBJ2-5; 7 bases agree with TRBD2. This CDR3 comprises 14 residues. Germline loops: CDR1 MNHEY, CDR2 SVGAGI. V dropped 10 bases and J dropped 2; count of bases not matched to a gene: 10. The CDR3 is CATDLSGPQETQYF. The CDR3 nucleotides are TGTGCCACCGACCTTAGCGGGCCGCAAGAGACCCAGTACTTC.

The chain couples TRBV2 to TRBJ1-5; 8 positions agree with TRBD1. V gave up 6 bases and J gave up 7 bases; unmatched junction bases: 5. Germline V gene sequence: CDR1 SNHLY, CDR2 FYNNEI. The CDR3 contains 13 residues. The DNA of the CDR3 is TGTGCCAGCAGAGACAGGGGCCTACAGCCCCAGCATTTT. Amino acids: CASRDRGLQPQHF.

J is TRBJ2-7 and V is TRBV27, with 11 bases matching TRBD2. CDR1 and CDR2 from the germline V gene are MNHEY and SMNVEV (reference sequence). The length of the CDR3 is 17 residues. Germline trimming cut 0 bases from V and 5 bases from J; bases unmatched to any gene: 9. For the CDR3, the DNA is TGTGCCAGCAGTTTATCGTATAGTAGCGGGAGGGACGACGAGCAGTACTTC. Encoded protein: CASSLSYSSGRDDEQYF.

The table lists this clone with a few counts. CDR3 DNA: TGTGCCAGCAGCTTTGGACAGGTGACTGAAGCTTTCTTT. Translating it yields CASSFGQVTEAFF. The J gene is TRBJ1-1, the V gene TRBV7-9; TRBD1 matches 7 bases. The germline CDR1 and CDR2 sequences are SEHNR and FQNEAQ (reference sequence). The CDR3 is made up of 13 amino acids. After removal of 3 bases from V and 5 bases from J, the junction contained 3 bases not matched to a gene.

The chain couples TRBV27 to TRBJ1-4; 9 bases agree with TRBD1. The V gene end was trimmed by 5 bases and the J gene end by 8 bases; junction bases not matched to a gene: 9. This CDR3 spans 15 amino acids. Germline values: CDR1 MNHEY, CDR2 SMNVEV (reference sequence). CDR3 region: CASSTTGGLGEKLFF. CDR3 sequence (DNA): TGTGCCAGCAGTACTACAGGGGGCCTTGGGGAAAAACTGTTTTTT.

The CDR3 DNA reads as TGTGCCAGCAGTTGGACTTTGCAAGAGACCCAGTACTTC. This sequence encodes CASSWTLQETQYF. The V gene is TRBV25-1, the J gene TRBJ2-5; a possible D gene is TRBD2 (5 bases). CDR1 is MGHDK, CDR2 SYGVNS, per germline. V was shortened by 5 bases and J by 2 bases, with 9 bases between the two germline ends. This CDR3 has 13 amino acids.

The CDR3 region is CASSLDRSRLGSPLHF. The DNA for the CDR3 is TGCGCCAGCAGCTTGGATCGGAGCCGATTAGGTTCACCCCTCCACTTT. The chain has TRBV5-1 and TRBJ1-6, with D hard to call. Germline assignment: CDR1 SGHRS and CDR2 YFSETQ. The CDR3 length is 16 residues. Deletions cut 0 bases from V and 9 bases from J, with 16 bases between.

The count of this clone is one. This sequence joins TRBV5-1 and TRBJ2-2; 8 bases are a match to TRBD2. V dropped 7 bases and J dropped 5; count of bases not matched to a gene: 13. Germline CDR1 SGHRS, CDR2 YFSETQ. This CDR3 has 16 amino acids. CDR3 loop: CASLDLLAGKTGELFF. Written as DNA, the CDR3 is TGCGCCAGCCTTGACCTCCTAGCGGGTAAAACCGGGGAGCTGTTTTTT.

The V call is TRBV7-6, the J call TRBJ2-3; a weak D match, TRBD2 (6 bases). The germline V gene has CDR1 SGHVS and CDR2 FNYEAQ. The length of the CDR3 is 15 residues. The V end was cut by 6 bases, the J end by 4 bases, with 17 bases between. The CDR3 is CASREVAGWSDTQYF. The DNA of the CDR3 is TGTGCCAGCAGGGAGGTGGCGGGATGGTCAGATACGCAGTATTTT.

This chain links TRBV5-1 with TRBJ2-1; unclear D gene. Trimming left V 5 bases short and J 0 bases short, with 12 bases between. Germline values: CDR1 SGHRS, CDR2 YFSETQ. CDR3 length: 15 residues. The CDR3 reads CASRGSTGSYNEQFF. In DNA, the CDR3 is TGCGCCAGCAGGGGTAGCACGGGCTCCTACAATGAGCAGTTCTTC.

Here the CDR3 reads CAIAGTSGGLEQFF. For the CDR3, the DNA is TGTGCCATCGCCGGGACTAGCGGGGGATTGGAGCAGTTCTTC. This chain uses TRBV10-3 with TRBJ2-1; 14 positions agree with TRBD2. The germline V gene has CDR1 ENHRY and CDR2 SYGVKD. CDR3 size: 14 residues. V was clipped by 8 bases and J by 10 bases; unmatched bases: 7.